One and the same sample provided the 25 T cell receptor beta chains below, sequenced in a study of T cell changes during pregnancy in multiple sclerosis. TCRdb's copy holds only in-frame clones and misses some; the assay was immunoSEQ multiplex PCR. The profile covers 20,000 to 25,000 clones, with more than 75% appearing a single time and more than 7.5% taken by the ten largest. The sequencing here drew on CD8+ T cells from peripheral blood mononuclear cells, taken after pregnancy. The receptors shown here come from a female donor with multiple sclerosis, enrolled in a pregnancy study.

The table lists this clone with a few counts. The genes are TRBV11-2 and TRBJ1-2; D call uncertain. CDR1 is SGHAT, CDR2 FQNNGV, per germline. The CDR3 has 17 residues. Trimming removed 4 bases from V and 1 base from J, with 19 bases in between. This chain's CDR3 is CASSSRSTGNFNYGYTF. Written as DNA, the CDR3 is TGTGCCAGCAGCTCCAGGTCAACCGGGAACTTTAACTATGGCTACACCTTC.

The genes are TRBV4-1 and TRBJ2-5; TRBD2 might be the D (6 bases). The end of the DNA fits TRBJ2-7 better, so the J call may be wrong. This CDR3 is 16 amino acids long. Germline CDR1 is MGHRA and CDR2 is YSYEKL. This CDR3 is CASSQLPLASSYEQYF. As DNA, the CDR3 is TGCGCCAGCAGCCAACTACCCCTAGCGAGCTCCTACGAGCAGTACTTC.

In regard to this clone: One end of the junction is discordant with germline, which a read error may explain. This chain connects TRBV7-7 to TRBJ2-5; 7 positions agree with TRBD2. The CDR3 is 16 amino acids. Germline assignment: CDR1 SSHAT and CDR2 FNYEAQ (reference sequence). The CDR3 region is CASSWGPTSEQETQYF. The CDR3 DNA is TGTGCTAGCAGCTGGGGCCCTACTAGCGAACAAGAGACCCAGTACTTC.

The CDR3 sequence is CASSGTGFSYNEQFF. The CDR3, as DNA: TGCGCCAGCAGTGGGACGGGGTTCTCCTACAATGAGCAGTTCTTC. The genes are TRBV10-1 and TRBJ2-1; D perhaps matches TRBD2 (5 bases). Trimming pared 4 bases from V and 0 bases from J, leaving 10 bases between. The CDR3 runs 15 residues. Germline CDR1 and CDR2: WNHNN and SYGVQD (reference sequence).

This clone appeared once. The chain employs TRBV5-4 and TRBJ2-7, with TRBD2 matching 7 bases. The CDR3 consists of 15 residues. CDR1 and CDR2 (germline): SGHNT, YYREEE (reference sequence). V gave up 4 bases and J gave up 0 bases; unmatched junction bases: 7. The CDR3 coding sequence is TGTGCCAGCAGCGCAACTAGCGATCCCTCCTACGAGCAGTACTTC. As protein: CASSATSDPSYEQYF.

The chain is built from TRBV21-1 and TRBJ2-7; the table's D call TRBD1 went unverified against the DNA. TRBV21-1 is recorded as a pseudogene. The CDR3 is made up of 17 amino acids. The CDR3 sequence: CASSRHLGGQGAYEQYF. The CDR3 DNA reads TGTGCCAGCAGCAGGCACCTCGGGGGACAGGGGGCCTACGAGCAGTACTTC.

The rearrangement joins TRBV7-3 to TRBJ2-3, with TRBD2 matching over 10 bases. This CDR3 has 16 amino acids. Germline lookup yields CDR1 SGHTA and CDR2 FQGTGA. Unmatched junction bases numbered 5, after V lost 1 base and J lost 4 bases. CDR3 sequence (DNA): TGTGCCAGCAGCTTAAGATTGGGACTAGCGCCAGATACGCAGTATTTT. Translated, it gives CASSLRLGLAPDTQYF.

This clone was recorded only once. The chain couples TRBV27 to TRBJ2-3; D gene uncertain. V gave up 8 bases and J gave up 1 base, with 10 bases separating them. This CDR3 is 13 amino acids long. From germline, CDR1 is MNHEY and CDR2 SMNVEV (reference sequence). The CDR3 DNA sequence: TGTGCCAGCGGATATACAGGCACAGATACGCAGTATTTT. Translated, it gives CASGYTGTDTQYF.

This chain uses TRBV4-1 with TRBJ2-7; TRBD1 matches 10 bases. CDR1 and CDR2 from the germline V gene are MGHRA and YSYEKL. The CDR3 is 16 amino acids. Unmatched junction bases numbered 12, after V lost 3 bases and J lost 7 bases. Written as DNA, the CDR3 is TGCGCCAGCAGCCATGACCGGGACAGGGGTCATGGGGAGCAGTACTTC. Its translation: CASSHDRDRGHGEQYF.

The CDR3 nucleotides read TGCGCCAGCAGCCTCGACAGGGACTCCTACGAGCAGTACTTC. Translation: CASSLDRDSYEQYF. The gene calls are TRBV4-1 and TRBJ2-7, with 7 bases aligning to TRBD1. Germline V gene data show CDR1 as MGHRA and CDR2 as YSYEKL. The CDR3 covers 14 residues. V was pared by 4 bases and J by 0 bases, with 3 bases of the junction left unmatched.

The chain carries TRBV2 and TRBJ1-4; the match to TRBD1 covers 7 bases. Germline CDR1 and CDR2: SNHLY and FYNNEI. The CDR3 runs to 16 residues. V lost 6 bases to trimming and J lost 0 bases; unmatched junction nucleotides: 7. In DNA, the CDR3 is TGTGCCAGCAGACTCAGGACAGGTCCAACTAATGAAAAACTGTTTTTT. Amino acids: CASRLRTGPTNEKLFF.

The chain is built from TRBV5-1 and TRBJ2-4; tentative D call: TRBD2 (6 bases). V gave up 2 bases and J gave up 2 bases, with 23 bases separating them. CDR1 and CDR2 (germline): SGHRS, YFSETQ. The CDR3 covers 19 residues. The CDR3 loop is CASSLKPLAEDGTKNIQYF. Here the CDR3 DNA reads TGCGCCAGCAGCTTAAAGCCACTAGCAGAGGACGGGACCAAAAACATTCAGTACTTC. Together with reference TRBV5-1 and TRBJ2-4, the CDR3 gives the full variable domain: KAGVTQTPRYLIKTRGQQVTLSCSPISGHRSVSWYQQTPGQGLQFLFEYFSETQRNKGNFPGRFSGRQFSNSRSEMNVSTLELGDSALYLCASSLKPLAEDGTKNIQYFGAGTRLSVL.

The V gene is TRBV5-5, the J gene TRBJ2-7, with a tentative D call TRBD1 (5 bases). The CDR3 spans 17 residues. CDR1 is SGHKS, CDR2 YYEKEE, per germline (reference sequence). V lost 0 bases and J lost 3, with 19 bases in between. In DNA form, the CDR3 reads TGTGCCAGCAGCTTGGCATTGAGGACACTTACGGGCTACGAGCAGTACTTC. This encodes CASSLALRTLTGYEQYF.

The chain has TRBV6-6 and TRBJ2-7, with 7 bases that match TRBD1. V was clipped by 4 bases and J by 2 bases; unmatched bases: 5. The CDR3 totals 14 residues. Germline values: CDR1 MNHNY, CDR2 SVGAGI (reference sequence). The CDR3 DNA reads as TGTGCCAGCAGTTGGGACAGACTTACCTACGAGCAGTACTTC. As protein: CASSWDRLTYEQYF.

The V gene is TRBV4-2, the J gene TRBJ2-5, with D tentatively TRBD2 (6 bases). Germline values: CDR1 LGHNA, CDR2 YNFKEQ. Trimming took off 0 bases at V and 4 bases at J, with 12 bases between the two ends. CDR3 length: 15 residues. CDR3 coding DNA: TGTGCCAGCAGCCAAGAGGCGGCGGGAACAGAGACCCAGTACTTC. The encoded protein is CASSQEAAGTETQYF.

The V and J genes are TRBV2 and TRBJ1-1; D is uncertain. Deletions cut 2 bases from V and 0 bases from J, with 10 bases between. CDR3 size: 15 residues. Germline V CDR1 and CDR2: SNHLY, FYNNEI. CDR3 sequence reads: CASSERRQLNTEAFF. The CDR3 DNA reads as TGTGCCAGCAGTGAAAGGCGACAACTGAACACTGAAGCTTTCTTT.

The genes are TRBV13 and TRBJ1-1, with D perhaps matching TRBD1 (5 bases). Germline V CDR1 and CDR2: PRHDT, FYEKMQ (reference sequence). The CDR3 contains 12 residues. Trimming pared 4 bases from V and 4 bases from J, leaving 7 bases between. Here the CDR3 DNA reads TGTGCCAGCAGCTCCGGGGGCACTGAAGCTTTCTTT. Encoded protein: CASSSGGTEAFF. The complete variable domain, with remaining parts taken from reference TRBV13 and TRBJ1-1, reads AAGVIQSPRHLIKEKRETATLKCYPIPRHDTVYWYQQGPGQDPQFLISFYEKMQSDKGSIPDRFSAQQFSDYHSELNMSSLELGDSALYFCASSSGGTEAFFGQGTRLTVV.

CDR3 nucleotide sequence: TGTGCCAGCTCATCGAAACTAGCGGGAGGGCCTTACAATGAGCAGTTCTTC. This translates into CASSSKLAGGPYNEQFF. This chain joins TRBV18 and TRBJ2-1; 13 nucleotides align to TRBD2. The CDR3 contains 17 residues. Germline CDR1 and CDR2: KGHSH and LQKENI. The V and J ends lost 5 bases and 4 bases, in that order; junction bases with no gene match: 8.

V gene TRBV10-3 combines with J gene TRBJ2-3, with 9 bases aligning to TRBD1. Germline CDR1 reads ENHRY; CDR2 reads SYGVKD. V shed 10 bases and J 6 bases; nucleotides not matched to a gene: 8. The length of the CDR3 is 13 residues. CDR3 loop: CATTRDREDTQYF. The CDR3 nucleotides read TGTGCCACAACCCGGGACAGGGAGGATACGCAGTATTTT.

This clone has just one count. The genes are TRBV6-6 and TRBJ2-7, with 11 positions matching TRBD1. The CDR3 is 16 amino acids. V gave up 8 bases and J gave up 5 bases; unmatched junction bases: 14. Germline CDR1 is MNHNY and CDR2 is SVGAGI (reference sequence). CDR3 sequence reads: CASRNRGGQGGDEQYF. CDR3 in DNA: TGTGCCAGCCGAAACAGAGGGGGACAGGGGGGTGACGAGCAGTACTTC.

V gene TRBV5-4 combines with J gene TRBJ1-1; D possibly corresponds to TRBD1 (5 bases). V was clipped by 6 bases and J by 4 bases, with 10 bases between them. Germline V gene lookup returns CDR1 SGHNT and CDR2 YYREEE (reference sequence). This CDR3 comprises 12 residues. The CDR3 sequence: CASTAGGTEAFF. Here the CDR3 DNA reads TGTGCCAGCACCGCGGGGGGCACTGAAGCTTTCTTT.

The J gene is TRBJ2-5, the V gene TRBV7-9, with TRBD2 matching 12 bases. This CDR3 region has 15 residues. Germline V gene data show CDR1 as SEHNR and CDR2 as FQNEAQ (reference sequence). Germline trimming cut 3 bases from V and 5 bases from J; bases unmatched to any gene: 4. As DNA, the CDR3 is TGTGCCAGCAGCTTCCTAGCGGGAGGGCCGGAGACCCAGTACTTC. Amino acids: CASSFLAGGPETQYF.

The V and J genes are TRBV4-1 and TRBJ2-2; 8 positions match TRBD1. V lost 7 bases, J lost 3 bases, and 22 bases stayed unmatched. Per germline, CDR1 MGHRA and CDR2 YSYEKL. There are 20 residues in the CDR3. CDR3 loop: CASNRAGGEFSLEDTGELFF. The CDR3 DNA follows: TGCGCCAGCAACCGGGCAGGGGGCGAGTTCAGCCTCGAGGACACCGGGGAGCTGTTTTTT.

Judged by abundance, this clone is medium-sized (0.01 to 0.1%). The genes are TRBV6-4 and TRBJ2-1, with 10 bases lining up with TRBD2. The CDR3 has 15 residues. Germline CDR1 is MRHNA and CDR2 is SNTAGT. Trimming took 2 bases from V and 4 from J; bases not matched to a gene: 2. The CDR3 loop reads CASSDGTSEYNEQFF. The CDR3 region has the DNA TGTGCCAGCAGTGACGGGACTAGCGAGTACAATGAGCAGTTCTTC.

The gene calls are TRBV6-6 and TRBJ1-5; possibly TRBD1 for D (5 bases). CDR1 MNHNY and CDR2 SVGAGI come from the germline V gene (reference sequence). V was cut by 3 bases and J by 9 bases, with 21 bases left in between. This CDR3 has 16 residues. CDR3 sequence (DNA): TGTGCCAGCAGTTATCATCCCGGGGAGGGGCTCCGGCCCCAGCATTTT. This translates into CASSYHPGEGLRPQHF.